This entry is about one T cell receptor (beta chain). CDR3 size: 18 residues. Germline CDR1 KGHSH, CDR2 LQKENI. Trimming took off 3 bases at V and 4 bases at J, with 24 bases between the two ends. The data derive from a study of blood T cell repertoires in COVID-19. Measured with immunoSEQ multiplex PCR; TCRdb has only the in-frame clones, and not every one. The sample has 59,000 or so clones, over 65% seen once; the top ten hold approximately 5%. Sequencing input: peripheral blood. The gene calls are TRBV18 and TRBJ1-2; no clear D. The source of this sequence is a human donor in a cohort sampled during active COVID-19. DNA for the CDR3: TGTGCCAGCTCACCCCCCTCCTTGGGCAGAACAAAGACCTATGGCTACACCTTC. This encodes CASSPPSLGRTKTYGYTF.